The 5 T cell receptor beta chains below were found in one sample sequenced in a study of blood T cells in healthy people across ages. The use of a sample-barcoded 5' primer and a J-beta primer mix characterized a second PCR of roughly 6 to 12 cycles. Via MiXCR, TCRdb re-called the 5' RACE reads, giving one row per CDR3 protein. The data show roughly 1,500,000 distinct CDR3 sequences, about 32% seen once. The sample consisted of blood. The receptors stem from a woman in her twenties or thirties in good health.

The gene calls are TRBV12-3 or TRBV12-4 and TRBJ2-5; 7 positions match TRBD1. CDR3 length: 15 amino acids. After removal of 4 bases from V and 1 base from J, the junction contained 6 bases not matched to a gene. CDR3 in amino acids: CASSYDPGGQETQYF. CDR3 bases: TGTGCCAGCAGTTATGACCCAGGGGGCCAAGAGACCCAGTACTTC.

The chain recombines TRBV20-1 with TRBJ2-3; 11 nucleotides align to TRBD2. CDR1 and CDR2 (germline): DFQATT, SNEGSKA (reference sequence). V gave up 6 bases and J gave up 6 bases; unmatched junction bases: 5. This CDR3 has 13 amino acids. For the CDR3, the DNA is TGCAGTGCCCTAGCGGGGGGCCCCGATACGCAGTATTTT. This encodes CSALAGGPDTQYF.

This rearrangement joins TRBV27 to TRBJ2-7; no definite D call. Germline loops: CDR1 MNHEY, CDR2 SMNVEV (reference sequence). The V gene lost 5 bases and the J gene lost 0 bases, with 14 bases spanning the gap. The length of the CDR3 is 15 residues. In DNA, the CDR3 is TGTGCCAGCAGTCCAATTGCGAAGCACTCCTACGAGCAGTACTTC. This codes for CASSPIAKHSYEQYF.

The rearrangement links TRBV4-2 to TRBJ2-1; 7 bases align to TRBD2. V was pared by 0 bases and J by 11 bases, with 13 bases of the junction left unmatched. The CDR3 loop spans 16 amino acids. The germline V gene has CDR1 LGHNA and CDR2 YNFKEQ. CDR3 amino acids: CASSQDVGEGLGKQFF. Here the CDR3 DNA reads TGTGCCAGCAGCCAAGATGTGGGGGAGGGCCTGGGGAAGCAGTTCTTC.

The V call is TRBV6-5, the J call TRBJ2-1; TRBD1 agrees at 8 bases. The germline V gene has CDR1 MNHEY and CDR2 SVGAGI. V gave up 4 bases and J gave up 8 bases; unmatched junction bases: 13. The CDR3 loop spans 16 amino acids. The CDR3 is CASSSPFGQGIDEQFF. The CDR3 coding sequence is TGTGCCAGCAGTTCGCCTTTTGGACAGGGTATCGATGAGCAGTTCTTC.